This entry features one T cell receptor beta chain sequence. TCRdb keeps only in-frame clones here, not all; method: immunoSEQ multiplex PCR. The sample includes roughly 84,000 clones, approximately 78% of them seen just once. The record originates from a study of blood T cell repertoires in COVID-19. Study context: There were acute and convalescent COVID-19 samples, and they came from the United States, Italy and Spain.

Trimming removed 3 bases from V and 4 bases from J; junction bases left unmatched: 7. The CDR3 has 15 residues. CDR1 SEHNR and CDR2 FQNEAQ come from the germline V gene (reference sequence). The sample taken for sequencing was peripheral blood. The rearrangement uses TRBV7-9 and TRBJ1-2; the match to TRBD1 covers 8 bases. The receptor was derived from a woman of 80 years or more with acute or convalescent COVID-19. CDR3 sequence reads: CASSFSSTGAYGYTF. As DNA, the CDR3 is TGTGCCAGCAGCTTTTCTTCGACAGGGGCCTATGGCTACACCTTC.